This is a list of T cell receptor beta chains from one sample in a study of T cell responses to AZD1222 COVID-19 vaccine. This table comes from immunoSEQ multiplex PCR, and its TCRdb copy is limited to in-frame clones, with some not included. Among roughly 100,000 clones listed, around 92% were seen once. The specimen was peripheral blood, collected on day 0 of AZD1222 vaccination. The receptor source for this set is an adult in good health. CDR3s include the opening cysteine and the closing phenylalanine or tryptophan. Fields, in order: D gene, J gene, clone size, V gene, CDR3 protein, CDR3 DNA. The D gene is left open where the match is weak. A clone size is listed for some rows: how often the clone was seen (once, few, many), or a class if it is expanded.

>NA|TRBJ2-1|few|TRBV9
CASSVGQSSYNEQFF
TGTGCCAGCAGCGTAGGGCAAAGCTCCTACAATGAGCAGTTCTTC
>TRBD1|TRBJ1-2|NA|TRBV6-5
CASSNSGQGANYGYTF
TGTGCCAGCAGTAACTCAGGACAGGGGGCTAACTATGGCTACACCTTC
>TRBD2|TRBJ2-2|NA|TRBV29-1
CSVGLAGGGELFF
TGCAGCGTTGGACTAGCGGGAGGCGGGGAGCTGTTTTTT
>NA|TRBJ2-1|NA|TRBV6-5
CASSYFGPPSKEQFF
TGTGCCAGCAGTTATTTCGGACCGCCATCGAAGGAGCAGTTCTTC
>TRBD1|TRBJ1-1|NA|TRBV10-2
CASRGQGKNTEAFF
TGCGCCAGCCGAGGACAGGGGAAGAACACTGAAGCTTTCTTT
>TRBD2|TRBJ2-1|NA|TRBV27
CASSPFLAGGPYNEQFF
TGTGCCAGCAGTCCCTTTCTAGCGGGAGGGCCCTACAATGAGCAGTTCTTC
>NA|TRBJ2-4|NA|TRBV7-2
CASSLSPNGNIQYF
TGTGCCAGCAGCTTATCACCTAACGGGAACATTCAGTACTTC
>NA|TRBJ1-1|once|TRBV3-1/TRBV3-2
CASSQVGGREAFF
TGTGCCAGCAGCCAAGTGGGGGGGCGCGAGGCTTTCTTT
>TRBD1|TRBJ1-2|NA|TRBV7-2
CASSFSGTGGKAGYTF
TGTGCCAGCAGCTTTAGTGGGACAGGGGGCAAAGCTGGCTACACCTTC
>NA|TRBJ2-2|once|TRBV10-3
CAISDRDTGELFF
TGTGCCATCAGTGACAGGGACACCGGGGAGCTGTTTTTT